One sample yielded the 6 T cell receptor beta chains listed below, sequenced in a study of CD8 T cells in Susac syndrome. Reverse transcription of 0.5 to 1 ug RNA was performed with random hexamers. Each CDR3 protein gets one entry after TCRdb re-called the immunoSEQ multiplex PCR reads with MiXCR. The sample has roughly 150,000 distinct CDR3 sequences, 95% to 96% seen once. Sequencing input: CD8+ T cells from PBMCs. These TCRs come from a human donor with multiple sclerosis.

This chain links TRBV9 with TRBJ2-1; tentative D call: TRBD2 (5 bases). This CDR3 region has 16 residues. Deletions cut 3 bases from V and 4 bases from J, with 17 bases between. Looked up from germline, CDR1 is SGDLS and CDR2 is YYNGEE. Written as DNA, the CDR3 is TGTGCCAGCAGCGAAACTTGGGATAGCGCGTACAATGAGCAGTTCTTC. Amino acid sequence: CASSETWDSAYNEQFF.

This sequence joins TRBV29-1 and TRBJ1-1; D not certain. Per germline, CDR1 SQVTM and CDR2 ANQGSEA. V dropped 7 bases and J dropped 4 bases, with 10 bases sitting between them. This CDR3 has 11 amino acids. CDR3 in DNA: TGCAGCGGGCTGGGTGGCACTGAAGCTTTCTTT. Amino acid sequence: CSGLGGTEAFF.

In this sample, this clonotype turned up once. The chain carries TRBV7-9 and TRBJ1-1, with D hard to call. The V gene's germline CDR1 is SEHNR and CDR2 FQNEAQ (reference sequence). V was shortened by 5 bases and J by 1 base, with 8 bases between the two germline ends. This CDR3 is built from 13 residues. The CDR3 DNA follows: TGTGCCAGCAGCCCTTTTCAGAACACTGAAGCTTTCTTT. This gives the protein CASSPFQNTEAFF.

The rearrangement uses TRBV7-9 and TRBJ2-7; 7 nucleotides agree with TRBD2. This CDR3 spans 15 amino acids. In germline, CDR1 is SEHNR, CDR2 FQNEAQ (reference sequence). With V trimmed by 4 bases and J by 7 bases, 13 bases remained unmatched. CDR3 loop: CASSSAGTGLGEQYF. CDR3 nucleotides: TGTGCCAGCAGCTCAGCGGGGACCGGGCTGGGAGAGCAGTACTTC.

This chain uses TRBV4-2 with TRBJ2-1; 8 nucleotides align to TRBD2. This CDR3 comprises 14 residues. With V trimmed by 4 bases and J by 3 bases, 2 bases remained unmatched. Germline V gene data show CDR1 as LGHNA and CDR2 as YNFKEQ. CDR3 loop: CASSRGGLYNEQFF. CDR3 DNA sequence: TGTGCCAGCAGCCGCGGGGGGCTCTACAATGAGCAGTTCTTC.

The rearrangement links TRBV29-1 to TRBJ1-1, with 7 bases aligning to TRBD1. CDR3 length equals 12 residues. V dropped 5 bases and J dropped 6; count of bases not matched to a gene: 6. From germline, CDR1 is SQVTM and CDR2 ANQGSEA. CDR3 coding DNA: TGCAGCGTTCTAGACAGGGACCCTGAAGCTTTCTTT. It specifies CSVLDRDPEAFF.